Many counts were recorded for the clone carrying this TCR beta chain. The germline gives CDR1 MDHEN, CDR2 SYDVKM. V was trimmed by 6 bases and J by 3 bases, leaving 12 bases between them. This CDR3 region has 13 residues. The data are from a study of molecular identifiers for immune sequencing clone quantification. Using its own MiXCR run on the PCR reads, TCRdb lists one record per CDR3 protein. The sample comprises 300,000 to 400,000 distinct CDR3 sequences, 24% of which are singletons, and around 0.74% rests with the top ten. The receptor was derived from a human donor in good health. Some libraries in this study had Jurkat cell RNA spiked in. The sample was naive CD8+ T cells from blood, with Jurkat cell RNA spiked in. The subset denotes: FACS-sorted CD8+CD4-CCR7+CD45RA+ naive T cells. V gene TRBV28 combines with J gene TRBJ2-7; D tentatively reads TRBD1 or TRBD2 (5 bases each). Here the CDR3 DNA reads TGTGCCAGCAGATTGACAGACTACTACGAGCAGTACTTC. It codes for CASRLTDYYEQYF.